This T cell receptor beta chain emerged from a study of technical replicates of blood from several donors. Trimming removed 4 bases at V and 0 bases at J, with 16 bases between. This CDR3 is 17 amino acids long. Germline V gene data show CDR1 as MNHNS and CDR2 as SASEGT. Sequenced by immunoSEQ multiplex PCR; TCRdb stores in-frame clones only, minus some. The sample holds about 79,000 clones, approximately 94% seen once. The chain has TRBV6-1 and TRBJ1-5, with TRBD1 as a possible D gene (6 bases). The specimen was T cells isolated from PBMCs. The clonotype comes from a human donor in good health. CDR3 protein: CASSVARTAYSNQPQHF. The CDR3 DNA reads TGTGCCAGCAGTGTAGCACGGACAGCTTATAGCAATCAGCCCCAGCATTTT.